This TCR beta chain was recovered during a study of blood T cell repertoires in COVID-19. Original processing methods: Amplified reference gene primers provided the basis for estimating nucleated cell counts. The table came from immunoSEQ multiplex PCR; TCRdb's copy has only in-frame clones and leaves some out. That table supplies the V and J calls and clone size; D and trimming were determined from the DNA. In the table there are around 170,000 clones, 80% to 90% of which are singletons. The germline V and J ends were trimmed by 4 bases and 5 bases, with 7 bases remaining between them. Germline assignment: CDR1 SGHDT and CDR2 YYEEEE. The CDR3 loop spans 12 amino acids.

The material sequenced was peripheral blood. The clonotype was recovered from a man aged 18 to 35 who had recovered from COVID-19. V usage is TRBV5-6 and J usage is TRBJ1-5, with D possibly being TRBD1 (5 bases). The CDR3 loop reads CASSQGDQPQHF. CDR3 in DNA: TGTGCCAGCAGCCAAGGGGATCAGCCCCAGCATTTT.